Listed below are T cell receptor beta chains from one sample, sequenced in a study of blood T cell repertoires in COVID-19. Using immunoSEQ multiplex PCR, the repertoire was profiled, and TCRdb retains in-frame clones only, with some absent. The data show roughly 260,000 clones, 75% to 90% seen once. Source material: peripheral blood. These TCRs come from a woman aged 45-65 years who had recovered from COVID-19. The CDR3 runs from the conserved cysteine through the conserved F or W. Fields, in order: CDR3 DNA, CDR3 protein, J gene, D gene, V gene, clone size. D genes are given only for firm matches. Rows may omit the clone size; those that give it use once, few, many or a size class.

TGTGCCAGCAGCCCAACAGGGGGCGCATCCCAAGCTTTCTTT,CASSPTGGASQAFF,TRBJ1-1,TRBD1,TRBV27,NA
TGTGCCAGCGCCGGATGGTCGGGGGGTACCGAGCAGTACTTC,CASAGWSGGTEQYF,TRBJ2-7,TRBD2,TRBV11-2,NA
TGTGCCAGCAGCCAAGAGGTGGGAGGGCCCGATACGCAGTATTTT,CASSQEVGGPDTQYF,TRBJ2-3,TRBD2,TRBV4-2,once
TGTGCCAGCAGCTTAGCCAGGGGGGATGAAAAACTGTTTTTT,CASSLARGDEKLFF,TRBJ1-4,TRBD1,TRBV7-8,NA
TGTGCCAGCAGTGGGACTAGCGGGGGCCGATACACAGATACGCAGTATTTT,CASSGTSGGRYTDTQYF,TRBJ2-3,TRBD2,TRBV6-1,NA
TGTGCCTGGATAGGGACAGACCAAGAGACCCAGTACTTC,CAWIGTDQETQYF,TRBJ2-5,TRBD1,TRBV30,NA
TGTGCCAGCAGCTCCGGGACACGGAAACCCGGGGAGCTGTTTTTT,CASSSGTRKPGELFF,TRBJ2-2,NA,TRBV7-2,NA
TGTGCCAGCAGCCGAGAGTTGACCGGGGAGCTGTTTTTT,CASSRELTGELFF,TRBJ2-2,NA,TRBV7-2,NA
TGTGCCAGCAGCCGACAGGGAAAGGGTGAAAAACTGTTTTTT,CASSRQGKGEKLFF,TRBJ1-4,TRBD1,TRBV28,NA
TGTGCCAGCAGCCCCGTAGCAGGGGCGCGGGGCAATCAGCCCCAGCATTTT,CASSPVAGARGNQPQHF,TRBJ1-5,NA,TRBV4-2,NA
TGTGCCAGCAGTTCAACAGGGGCGGGGAACACTGAAGCTTTCTTT,CASSSTGAGNTEAFF,TRBJ1-1,TRBD1,TRBV6-2/TRBV6-3,NA
TGTGCCAGCAGCAAATTGGGGGGGACCTACGAGCAGTACTTC,CASSKLGGTYEQYF,TRBJ2-7,NA,TRBV21-1,NA
TGTGCCAGCTCACCCCCCGAGGTGGCAGAGACCCAGTACTTC,CASSPPEVAETQYF,TRBJ2-5,NA,TRBV18,once
TGCGCCAGCAGCCAAGATGAGACTAGCGGGAGAGTCAGGGAGCTGTTTTTT,CASSQDETSGRVRELFF,TRBJ2-2,TRBD2,TRBV4-1,NA
TGTGCCAGCAGCCTGCGACTAGCGGGGGGTCGATCGAACACCGGGGAGCTGTTTTTT,CASSLRLAGGRSNTGELFF,TRBJ2-2,TRBD2,TRBV7-2,NA
TGTGCCACCAGCAGAGTCGATGGGCACGAGCAGTACTTC,CATSRVDGHEQYF,TRBJ2-7,NA,TRBV15,NA
TGTGCCAGTAGTATACAGGGGCTATACGAGCAGTACTTC,CASSIQGLYEQYF,TRBJ2-7,NA,TRBV19,many
TGTGCCTGGGTAGGACAGGGGATAATTCGTGGCTACACCTTC,CAWVGQGIIRGYTF,TRBJ1-2,TRBD1,TRBV30,NA
TGTGCCAGCAGCCTGACAGCCTACTATGGCTACACCTTC,CASSLTAYYGYTF,TRBJ1-2,NA,TRBV28,NA
TGTGCCAGCAGCCAAGACTGGGGCCGGGAGCTGTTTTTT,CASSQDWGRELFF,TRBJ2-2,NA,TRBV14,NA
TGCGCCAGCAGCTGGACAGGGGACACTGAAGCTTTCTTT,CASSWTGDTEAFF,TRBJ1-1,TRBD1,TRBV5-1,many
TGTGCCAGCAGCTTTCAGGGGAACTACTACGAGCAGTACTTC,CASSFQGNYYEQYF,TRBJ2-7,NA,TRBV7-9,NA
TGTGCCAGCAGTGATAACGCCAAGGGGGAAAAACTGTTTTTT,CASSDNAKGEKLFF,TRBJ1-4,NA,TRBV25-1,NA
TGTGCCAGCAGTTACTATTATAGGGGGAGAGGAGCAGATACGCAGTATTTT,CASSYYYRGRGADTQYF,TRBJ2-3,NA,TRBV6-2/TRBV6-3,NA
TGTGCCAGCAGTTGGCAGCGTTACTACGAGCAGTACTTC,CASSWQRYYEQYF,TRBJ2-7,NA,TRBV28,NA
TGTGCCAGCAGTGCGCCGGGGACAATCGGCGAGCAGTACTTC,CASSAPGTIGEQYF,TRBJ2-7,NA,TRBV28,NA
TGTGCCACCAGCAGAAATCCGGGACAGGGGAGCATTCAGTACTTC,CATSRNPGQGSIQYF,TRBJ2-4,TRBD1,TRBV15,NA
TGTGCCAGCAGTGGGAGCGGATCTGAAGCTTTCTTT,CASSGSGSEAFF,TRBJ1-1,NA,TRBV2,NA
TGTGCCAGCAGCCGGGACTACCGGAACACCGGGGAGCTGTTTTTT,CASSRDYRNTGELFF,TRBJ2-2,TRBD2,TRBV7-3,NA
TGCACCAGCAGCCAGCGAGGGACTGAGCCTAGCAAGCAGTACTTC,CTSSQRGTEPSKQYF,TRBJ2-7,NA,TRBV1,once
TGCGCCAGCAGGGAAACAGGGGGCAACACTGAAGCTTTCTTT,CASRETGGNTEAFF,TRBJ1-1,TRBD1,TRBV5-1,NA
TGCGCCAGCAGCCCTCCCGCGGGGATGACAGATACGCAGTATTTT,CASSPPAGMTDTQYF,TRBJ2-3,NA,TRBV5-1,NA
TGTGCCTGGAGTGTAAACGGGGCTGGGGCCAACGTCCTGACTTTC,CAWSVNGAGANVLTF,TRBJ2-6,NA,TRBV30,once
TGTGCCAGTAGCCCGACAGGGTCGAGCTCCTACGAGCAGTACTTC,CASSPTGSSSYEQYF,TRBJ2-7,TRBD1,TRBV19,NA
TGTGCCTGGACCCTACAGGGAATTACTAATGAAAAACTGTTTTTT,CAWTLQGITNEKLFF,TRBJ1-4,NA,TRBV30,NA
TGTGCCAGCAGCAGACACGCGACCTACGAGCAGTACTTC,CASSRHATYEQYF,TRBJ2-7,NA,TRBV6-5,NA
TGTGCCAGTCTCGGGAACACTGAAGCTTTCTTT,CASLGNTEAFF,TRBJ1-1,NA,TRBV19,NA
TGTGCCAGCAGCTCAAGTCACGAGAGAACAGGGCCGGACACCGGGGAGCTGTTTTTT,CASSSSHERTGPDTGELFF,TRBJ2-2,NA,TRBV5-5,NA
TGTGCCAGCAGTGGAACTAGCGGGGGGGCCGCGGATACGCAGTATTTT,CASSGTSGGAADTQYF,TRBJ2-3,TRBD2,TRBV6-1,NA
TGCGCCAGCAGCCTGGAAAAAAGACGGGACAGGTTTGGAGCTTTCTTT,CASSLEKRRDRFGAFF,TRBJ1-1,TRBD1,TRBV5-1,NA
TGTGCCAGCAGTCTGCCTGGGGCCGTTAGCGGGTTCGCCTACGAGCAGTACTTC,CASSLPGAVSGFAYEQYF,TRBJ2-7,TRBD2,TRBV6-2/TRBV6-3,NA
TGTGCCAGCAGTATATCAGGGGGAAGTGTCTACGAGCAGTACTTC,CASSISGGSVYEQYF,TRBJ2-7,TRBD1,TRBV27,NA
TGCGCCAGCAGCAGGGGGAGGGAGGTCTATGGCTACACCTTC,CASSRGREVYGYTF,TRBJ1-2,NA,TRBV5-1,NA
TGTGCCAGCTCGGGGACAGGGGGCAACACTGAAGCTTTCTTT,CASSGTGGNTEAFF,TRBJ1-1,TRBD1,TRBV18,once
TGCGCCAGCAGCTTGGCTAGCGGAACGACCTACGAGCAGTACTTC,CASSLASGTTYEQYF,TRBJ2-7,TRBD2,TRBV5-1,NA
TGCGCCAGCAGCTTGACCGGGACTAGCGAAGAGACCCAGTACTTC,CASSLTGTSEETQYF,TRBJ2-5,TRBD2,TRBV5-1,NA
TGTGCCAGCAGCGTAGCTCCGAGTAACAGGGCGGACACTGAAGCTTTCTTT,CASSVAPSNRADTEAFF,TRBJ1-1,NA,TRBV9,once
TGTGCCAGCAGCTTAGATGTACAGAACTATGGCTACACCTTC,CASSLDVQNYGYTF,TRBJ1-2,NA,TRBV7-2,NA
TGCAGCAGCTCTTGGACAGGGGGTAGCACAGATACGCAGTATTTT,CSSSWTGGSTDTQYF,TRBJ2-3,TRBD1,TRBV29-1,NA
TGTGCCTGGAGCGAAAAGTTGGGGCAGGGTGATCAGCCCCAGCATTTT,CAWSEKLGQGDQPQHF,TRBJ1-5,NA,TRBV30,NA
TGTGCCGGACACAGGGGGCCGGAGACCCAGTACTTC,CAGHRGPETQYF,TRBJ2-5,TRBD1,TRBV30,NA
TGTGCCAGAAGCTTGGCCGGGGAGGAGGAAAAACTGTTTTTT,CARSLAGEEEKLFF,TRBJ1-4,NA,TRBV5-3,NA
TGTGCCAGCAGTACCCCCGTAGGGGGGGGAGAGACCCAGTACTTC,CASSTPVGGGETQYF,TRBJ2-5,NA,TRBV28,NA
TGTGCCAAAGAGGGTCTGAACACTGAAGCTTTCTTT,CAKEGLNTEAFF,TRBJ1-1,NA,TRBV5-3,NA
TGTGCCAGCAGCCCATACAGGGGGCGGACTGGGGAGACCCAGTACTTC,CASSPYRGRTGETQYF,TRBJ2-5,TRBD1,TRBV13,NA
TGTGCCAGCAGCTCCTCTCAGTTCTCTGGAAACACCATATATTTT,CASSSSQFSGNTIYF,TRBJ1-3,NA,TRBV11-2,NA
TGTGCCAGCAGTTTAACCCGGGAGATCTACAATGAGCAGTTCTTC,CASSLTREIYNEQFF,TRBJ2-1,NA,TRBV27,NA